The 10 T cell receptor beta chains reported below all come from one sample, sequenced in a study of blood T cell repertoires in COVID-19. Generated by immunoSEQ multiplex PCR, the TCRdb table keeps only in-frame clones and is missing some. The sample has around 200,000 clones, more than 70% seen once. The sequenced material came from PBMCs or T cells enriched from blood (not recorded which). The receptors come from a man aged 40-49 years with acute COVID-19.

The V call is TRBV19, the J call TRBJ1-3; D unclear. The CDR3 length is 14 residues. With 7 bases removed from V and 2 bases from J, the gap between germline ends came to 12 bases. Germline V gene sequence: CDR1 LNHDA, CDR2 SQIVND (reference sequence). CDR3 coding DNA: TGTGCCAGTACCCCTCAGGTGGCTGGAAACACCATATATTTT. Amino acids: CASTPQVAGNTIYF.

The chain combines TRBV14 with TRBJ2-7, with TRBD1 identical over 8 bases. V dropped 2 bases and J dropped 5; count of bases not matched to a gene: 14. Germline V gene lookup returns CDR1 SGHDN and CDR2 FVKESK. The CDR3 is 17 residues long. The CDR3 loop reads CASSQPLRTGRSDEQYF. The CDR3, as DNA: TGTGCCAGCAGCCAACCCCTCCGGACAGGGCGGTCGGACGAGCAGTACTTC.

The chain recombines TRBV9 with TRBJ2-1; 7 bases are a match to TRBD2. CDR3 length: 16 residues. The ends lost 4 bases at V and 9 bases at J; junction bases unmatched: 16. Per germline, CDR1 SGDLS and CDR2 YYNGEE. CDR3 sequence: CASSPHGMAGEGEQFF. For the CDR3, the DNA is TGTGCCAGCAGCCCCCATGGGATGGCGGGAGAGGGTGAGCAGTTCTTC.

This clone was seen a handful of times. The J gene is TRBJ1-1, the V gene TRBV2, with 8 bases identical to TRBD1. The CDR3 has 14 residues. Losses at the gene ends were 6 bases for V and 7 bases for J; bases not matched to a gene: 10. The V gene's germline CDR1 is SNHLY and CDR2 FYNNEI. In DNA, the CDR3 is TGTGCCAGCAGACCCGGACAGGGAGGAGGTGAAGCTTTCTTT. This sequence encodes CASRPGQGGGEAFF.

V usage is TRBV6-4 and J usage is TRBJ1-1; D perhaps matches TRBD1 (6 bases). The V end lost 6 bases, the J end lost 3 bases, and 14 bases lay between the germline ends. Germline V gene data show CDR1 as MRHNA and CDR2 as SNTAGT. This CDR3 contains 14 residues. CDR3 sequence: CASRPDRYYTEAFF. DNA for the CDR3: TGTGCCAGCAGACCAGACAGGTACTACACTGAAGCTTTCTTT.

This sequence joins TRBV3-1 (or the pseudogene TRBV3-2) and TRBJ2-7; the D is unclear. In germline, CDR1 is LGHDT, CDR2 YNNKEL (reference sequence). The CDR3 runs 14 residues. The V end lost 4 bases, the J end lost 2 bases, and 12 bases lay between the germline ends. CDR3 sequence reads: CASSPPVPAYEQYF. CDR3 in DNA: TGTGCCAGCAGCCCCCCAGTGCCCGCCTACGAGCAGTACTTC.

The genes are TRBV7-6 and TRBJ1-5; D not certain. Trimming took off 5 bases at V and 10 bases at J, with 12 bases between the two ends. Germline V gene sequence: CDR1 SGHVS, CDR2 FNYEAQ. The CDR3 is 12 residues long. The CDR3 sequence is CASSPSGGPQHF. The CDR3 nucleotides are TGTGCCAGCAGCCCCTCAGGTGGACCCCAGCATTTT.

The chain links TRBV14 to TRBJ2-1; 11 bases map to TRBD1. Germline CDR1 is SGHDN and CDR2 is FVKESK. The CDR3 spans 16 residues. V trimming: 6 bases; J trimming: 5 bases; junction bases outside the gene matches: 9. This CDR3 reads CASRNSGTGGNNEQFF. CDR3 nucleotide sequence: TGTGCCAGCAGGAATTCCGGGACAGGGGGGAACAATGAGCAGTTCTTC. The variable domain in full, completed from reference TRBV14 and TRBJ2-1, reads EAGVTQFPSHSVIEKGQTVTLRCDPISGHDNLYWYRRVMGKEIKFLLHFVKESKQDESGMPNNRFLAERTGGTYSTLKVQPAELEDSGVYFCASRNSGTGGNNEQFFGPGTRLTVL.

The chain combines TRBV6-6 with TRBJ1-2, with D uncertain. The germline V gene has CDR1 MNHNY and CDR2 SVGAGI (reference sequence). V gave up 5 bases and J gave up 6 bases, with 13 bases separating them. The CDR3 covers 13 residues. The CDR3 here is CASSRLSGDGYTF. The CDR3 DNA sequence: TGTGCCAGCAGTCGATTGTCAGGTGATGGCTACACCTTC.

This chain joins TRBV7-2 and TRBJ2-7; 11 positions match TRBD1. J gave up 7 bases and V 3 bases, and 8 bases lay outside the gene matches. This CDR3 has 15 residues. The germline CDR1 and CDR2 sequences are SGHTA and FQGNSA. The CDR3: CASSFDSGTGGEQYF. The CDR3 DNA is TGTGCCAGCAGCTTCGATTCCGGGACAGGGGGTGAGCAGTACTTC.